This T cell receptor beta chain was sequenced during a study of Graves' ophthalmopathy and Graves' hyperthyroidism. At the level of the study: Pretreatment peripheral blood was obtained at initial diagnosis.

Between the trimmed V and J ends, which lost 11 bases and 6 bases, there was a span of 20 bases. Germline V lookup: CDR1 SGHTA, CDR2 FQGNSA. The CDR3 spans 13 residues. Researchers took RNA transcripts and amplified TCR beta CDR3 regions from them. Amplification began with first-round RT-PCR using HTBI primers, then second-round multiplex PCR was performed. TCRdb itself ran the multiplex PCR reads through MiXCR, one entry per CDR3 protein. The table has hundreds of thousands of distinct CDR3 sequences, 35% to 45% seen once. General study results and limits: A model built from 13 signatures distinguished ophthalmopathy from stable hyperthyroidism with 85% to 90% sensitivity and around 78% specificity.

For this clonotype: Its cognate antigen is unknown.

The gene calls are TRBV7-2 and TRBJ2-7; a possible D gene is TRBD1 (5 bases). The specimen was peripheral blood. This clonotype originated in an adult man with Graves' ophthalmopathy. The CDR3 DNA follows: TGTGCCTGGAGTGTGTCAGGGAACTTCGAGCAGTACTTC. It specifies CAWSVSGNFEQYF.